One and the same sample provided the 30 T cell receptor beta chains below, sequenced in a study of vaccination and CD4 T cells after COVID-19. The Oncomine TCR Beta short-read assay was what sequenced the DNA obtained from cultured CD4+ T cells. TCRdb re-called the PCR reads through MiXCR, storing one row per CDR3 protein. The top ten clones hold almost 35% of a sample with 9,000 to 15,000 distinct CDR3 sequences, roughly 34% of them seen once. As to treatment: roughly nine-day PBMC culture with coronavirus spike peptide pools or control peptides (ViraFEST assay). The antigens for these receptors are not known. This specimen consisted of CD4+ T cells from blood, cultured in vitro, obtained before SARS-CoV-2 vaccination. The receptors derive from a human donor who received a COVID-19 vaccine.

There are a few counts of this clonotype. CDR3: CASRTDRGSNQPQHF. CDR3 nucleotides: TGTGCCAGCAGAACGGACAGGGGAAGCAATCAGCCCCAGCATTTT. The chain is built from TRBV2 and TRBJ1-5, with 9 bases fitting TRBD1. Germline V gene data show CDR1 as SNHLY and CDR2 as FYNNEI. V gave up 6 bases and J gave up 1 base; unmatched junction bases: 4. This CDR3 spans 15 amino acids.

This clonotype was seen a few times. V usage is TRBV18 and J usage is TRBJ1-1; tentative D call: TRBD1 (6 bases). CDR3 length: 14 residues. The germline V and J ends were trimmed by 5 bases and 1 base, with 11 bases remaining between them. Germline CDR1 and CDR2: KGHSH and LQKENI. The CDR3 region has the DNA TGTGCCAGCTCAGCAAGGACAGAGAACACTGAAGCTTTCTTT. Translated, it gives CASSARTENTEAFF.

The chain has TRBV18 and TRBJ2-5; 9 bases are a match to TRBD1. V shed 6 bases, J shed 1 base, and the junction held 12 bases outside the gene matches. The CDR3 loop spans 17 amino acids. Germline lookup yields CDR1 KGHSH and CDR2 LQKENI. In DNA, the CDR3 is TGTGCCAGCTCTCTAGACTCCGGACAGGGGACCCAAGAGACCCAGTACTTC. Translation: CASSLDSGQGTQETQYF.

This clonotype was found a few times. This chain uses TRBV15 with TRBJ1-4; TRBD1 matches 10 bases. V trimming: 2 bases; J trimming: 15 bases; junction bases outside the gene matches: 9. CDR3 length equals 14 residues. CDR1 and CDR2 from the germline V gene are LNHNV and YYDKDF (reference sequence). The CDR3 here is CATSRRTGTGELFF. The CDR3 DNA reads TGTGCCACCAGCAGACGTACCGGGACAGGGGAGTTGTTTTTT.

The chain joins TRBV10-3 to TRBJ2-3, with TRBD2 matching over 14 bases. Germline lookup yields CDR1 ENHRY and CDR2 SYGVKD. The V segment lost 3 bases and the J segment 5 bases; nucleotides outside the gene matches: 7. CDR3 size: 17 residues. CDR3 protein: CAISDRLAGGPGDTQYF. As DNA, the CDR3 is TGTGCCATCAGTGATCGACTAGCGGGGGGGCCTGGAGATACGCAGTATTTT.

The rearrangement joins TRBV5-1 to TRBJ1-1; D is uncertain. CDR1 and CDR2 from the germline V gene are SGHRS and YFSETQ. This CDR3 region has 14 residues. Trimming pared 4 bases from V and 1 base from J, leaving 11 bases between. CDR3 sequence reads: CASSIGPQNTEAFF. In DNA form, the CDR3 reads TGCGCCAGCAGCATTGGACCTCAGAACACTGAAGCTTTCTTT.

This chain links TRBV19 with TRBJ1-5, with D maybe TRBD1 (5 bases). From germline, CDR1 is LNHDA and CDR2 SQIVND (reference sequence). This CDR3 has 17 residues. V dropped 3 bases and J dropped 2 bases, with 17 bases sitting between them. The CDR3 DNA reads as TGTGCCAGTAGTATGGGGGTTGGCAGGGAGCGCAATCAGCCCCAGCATTTT. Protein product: CASSMGVGRERNQPQHF.

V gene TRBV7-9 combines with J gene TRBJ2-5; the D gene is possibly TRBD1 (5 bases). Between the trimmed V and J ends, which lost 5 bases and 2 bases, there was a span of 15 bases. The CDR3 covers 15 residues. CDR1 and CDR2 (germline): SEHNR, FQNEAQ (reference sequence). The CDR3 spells CASSKGQGTQETQYF. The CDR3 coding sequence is TGTGCCAGCAGCAAAGGACAAGGTACACAAGAGACCCAGTACTTC. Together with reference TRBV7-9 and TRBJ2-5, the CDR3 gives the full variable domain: DTGVSQNPRHKITKRGQNVTFRCDPISEHNRLYWYRQTLGQGPEFLTYFQNEAQLEKSRLLSDRFSAERPKGSFSTLEIQRTEQGDSAMYLCASSKGQGTQETQYFGPGTRLLVL.

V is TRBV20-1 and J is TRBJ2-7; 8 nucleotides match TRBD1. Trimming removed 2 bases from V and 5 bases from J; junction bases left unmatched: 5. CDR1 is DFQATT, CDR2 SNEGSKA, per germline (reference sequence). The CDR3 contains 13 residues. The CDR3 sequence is CSARRQGIHEQYF. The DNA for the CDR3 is TGCAGTGCTAGACGACAGGGGATCCACGAGCAGTACTTC.

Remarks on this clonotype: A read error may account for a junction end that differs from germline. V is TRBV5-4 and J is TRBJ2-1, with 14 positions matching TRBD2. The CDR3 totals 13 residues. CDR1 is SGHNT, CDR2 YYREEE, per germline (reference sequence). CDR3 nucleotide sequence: TGTGCCAGCAGCTTTAGGACTAGCGGGGGGTGGCTCTTC. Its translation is CASSFRTSGGWLF.

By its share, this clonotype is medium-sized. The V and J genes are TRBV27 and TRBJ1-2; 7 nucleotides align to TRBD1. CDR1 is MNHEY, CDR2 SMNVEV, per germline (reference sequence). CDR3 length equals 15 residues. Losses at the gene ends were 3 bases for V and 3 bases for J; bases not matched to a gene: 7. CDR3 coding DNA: TGTGCCAGCAGTTTGGGCCCCCAGGGGGACTATGGCTACACCTTC. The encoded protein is CASSLGPQGDYGYTF.

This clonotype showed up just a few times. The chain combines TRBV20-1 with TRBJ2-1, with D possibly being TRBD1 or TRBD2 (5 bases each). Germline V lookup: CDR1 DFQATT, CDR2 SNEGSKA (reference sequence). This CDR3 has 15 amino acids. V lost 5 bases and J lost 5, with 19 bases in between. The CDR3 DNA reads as TGCAGTGCTGGGGGATTCGACCAAACCAACAATGAGCAGTTCTTC. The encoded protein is CSAGGFDQTNNEQFF.

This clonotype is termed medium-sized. The CDR3 DNA is TGTGCCAGCAGTTACTCTGGGAGGGTCGAGCAGTACTTC. It translates to CASSYSGRVEQYF. The chain links TRBV6-5 to TRBJ2-7, with TRBD2 identical over 7 bases. Germline values: CDR1 MNHEY, CDR2 SVGAGI. This CDR3 contains 13 residues. Unmatched junction bases numbered 2, after V lost 0 bases and J lost 6 bases.

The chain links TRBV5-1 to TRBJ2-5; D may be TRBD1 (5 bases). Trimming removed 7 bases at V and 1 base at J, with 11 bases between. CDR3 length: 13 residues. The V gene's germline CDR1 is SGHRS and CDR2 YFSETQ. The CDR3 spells CASQQGGQETQYF. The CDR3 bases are TGCGCCAGCCAGCAGGGTGGCCAAGAGACCCAGTACTTC.

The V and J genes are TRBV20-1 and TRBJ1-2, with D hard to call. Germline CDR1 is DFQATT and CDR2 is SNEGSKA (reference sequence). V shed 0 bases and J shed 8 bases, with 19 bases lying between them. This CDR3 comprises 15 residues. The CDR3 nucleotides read TGCAGTGCTAGAGATCTCTCTTCCCGAGTGGCCGGCTACACCTTC. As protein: CSARDLSSRVAGYTF.

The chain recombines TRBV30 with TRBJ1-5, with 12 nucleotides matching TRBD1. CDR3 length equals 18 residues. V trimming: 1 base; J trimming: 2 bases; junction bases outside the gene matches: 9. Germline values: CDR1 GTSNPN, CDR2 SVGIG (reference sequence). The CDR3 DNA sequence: TGTGCCTGGAGTGCCGGGACAGGGGGCTTCGCGGGCAATCAGCCCCAGCATTTT. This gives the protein CAWSAGTGGFAGNQPQHF.

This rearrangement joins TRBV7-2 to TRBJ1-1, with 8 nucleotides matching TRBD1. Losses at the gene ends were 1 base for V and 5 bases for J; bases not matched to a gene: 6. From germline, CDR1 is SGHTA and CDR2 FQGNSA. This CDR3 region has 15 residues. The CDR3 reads CASSLESGGWTEAFF. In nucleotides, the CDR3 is TGTGCCAGCAGCTTAGAATCAGGGGGCTGGACTGAAGCTTTCTTT.

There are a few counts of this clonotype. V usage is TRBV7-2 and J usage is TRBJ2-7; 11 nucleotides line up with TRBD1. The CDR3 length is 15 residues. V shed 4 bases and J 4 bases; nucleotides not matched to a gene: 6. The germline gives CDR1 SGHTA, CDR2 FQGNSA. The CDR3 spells CASSSRTGGLYEQYF. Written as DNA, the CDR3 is TGTGCCAGCAGCTCCCGGACAGGGGGCCTATACGAGCAGTACTTC.

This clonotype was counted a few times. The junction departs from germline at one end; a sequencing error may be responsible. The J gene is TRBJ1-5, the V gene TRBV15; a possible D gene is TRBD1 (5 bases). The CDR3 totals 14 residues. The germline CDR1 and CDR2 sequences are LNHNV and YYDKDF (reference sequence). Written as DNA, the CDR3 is TGTGCCACCAGCAGAGATGGCGGGGCAGGGCGGGTTGGATTT. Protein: CATSRDGGAGRVGF.

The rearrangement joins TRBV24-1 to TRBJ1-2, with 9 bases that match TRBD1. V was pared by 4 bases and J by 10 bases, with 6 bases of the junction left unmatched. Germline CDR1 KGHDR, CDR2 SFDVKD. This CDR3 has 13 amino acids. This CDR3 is CATSEPGQGLYTF. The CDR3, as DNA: TGTGCCACCAGTGAACCGGGACAGGGCCTCTACACCTTC.

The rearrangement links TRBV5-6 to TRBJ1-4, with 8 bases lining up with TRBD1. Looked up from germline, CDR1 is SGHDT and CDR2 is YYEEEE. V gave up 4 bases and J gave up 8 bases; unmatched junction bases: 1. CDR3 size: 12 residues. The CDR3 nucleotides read TGTGCCAGCAGCAGACAGGGGGAAAAACTGTTTTTT. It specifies CASSRQGEKLFF.

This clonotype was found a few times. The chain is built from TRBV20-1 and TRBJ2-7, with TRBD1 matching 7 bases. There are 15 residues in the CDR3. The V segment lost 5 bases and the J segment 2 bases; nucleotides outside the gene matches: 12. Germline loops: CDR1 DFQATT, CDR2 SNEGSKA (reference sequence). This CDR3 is CSAASGTEDTYEQYF. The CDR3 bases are TGCAGTGCTGCCTCCGGGACAGAAGACACCTACGAGCAGTACTTC.

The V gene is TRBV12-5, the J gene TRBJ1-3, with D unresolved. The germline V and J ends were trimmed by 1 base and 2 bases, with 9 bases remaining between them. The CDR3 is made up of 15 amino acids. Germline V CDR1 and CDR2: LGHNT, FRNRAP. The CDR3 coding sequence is TGTGCTAGTGGTTTGGGCCGAACCGCTGGAAACACCATATATTTT. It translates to CASGLGRTAGNTIYF.

The CDR3 region is CASSDPGLAGSSYNEQFF. CDR3 DNA: TGTGCCAGCAGTGATCCGGGACTAGCGGGGAGCTCCTACAATGAGCAGTTCTTC. V is TRBV6-1 and J is TRBJ2-1; TRBD2 matches at 13 bases. The CDR3 is 18 residues long. Per germline, CDR1 MNHNS and CDR2 SASEGT. Germline trimming cut 3 bases from V and 0 bases from J; bases unmatched to any gene: 5.

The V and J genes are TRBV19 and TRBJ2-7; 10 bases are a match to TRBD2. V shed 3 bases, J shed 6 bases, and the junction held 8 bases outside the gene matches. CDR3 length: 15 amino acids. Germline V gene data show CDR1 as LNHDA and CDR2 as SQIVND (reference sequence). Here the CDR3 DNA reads TGTGCCAGTAGTATTGTAGGGACTAGCGAATCCGAGCAGTACTTC. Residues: CASSIVGTSESEQYF.

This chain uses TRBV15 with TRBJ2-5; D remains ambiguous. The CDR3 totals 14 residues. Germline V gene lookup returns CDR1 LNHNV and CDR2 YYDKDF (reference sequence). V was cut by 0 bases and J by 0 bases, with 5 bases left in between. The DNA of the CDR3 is TGTGCCACCAGCAGAGATAGGAACCAAGAGACCCAGTACTTC. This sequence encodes CATSRDRNQETQYF.

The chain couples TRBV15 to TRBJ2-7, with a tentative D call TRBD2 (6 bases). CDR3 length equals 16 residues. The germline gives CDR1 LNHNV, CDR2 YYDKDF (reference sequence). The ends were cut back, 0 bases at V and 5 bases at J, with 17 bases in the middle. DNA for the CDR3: TGTGCCACCAGCAGAGATAACGTCGGGGGACGCCACGAGCAGTACTTC. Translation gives CATSRDNVGGRHEQYF.

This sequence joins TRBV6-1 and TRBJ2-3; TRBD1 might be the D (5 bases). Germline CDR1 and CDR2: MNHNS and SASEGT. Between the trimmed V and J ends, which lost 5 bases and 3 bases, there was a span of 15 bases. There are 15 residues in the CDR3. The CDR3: CASSRGDLPTDTQYF. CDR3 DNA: TGTGCCAGCAGTAGGGGCGACCTCCCGACAGATACGCAGTATTTT.

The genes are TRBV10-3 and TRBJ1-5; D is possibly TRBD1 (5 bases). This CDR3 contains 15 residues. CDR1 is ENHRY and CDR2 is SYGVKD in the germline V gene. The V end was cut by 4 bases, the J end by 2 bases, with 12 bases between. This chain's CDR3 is CAISAGFQGNQPQHF. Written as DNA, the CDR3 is TGTGCCATCAGTGCAGGGTTTCAGGGCAATCAGCCCCAGCATTTT.

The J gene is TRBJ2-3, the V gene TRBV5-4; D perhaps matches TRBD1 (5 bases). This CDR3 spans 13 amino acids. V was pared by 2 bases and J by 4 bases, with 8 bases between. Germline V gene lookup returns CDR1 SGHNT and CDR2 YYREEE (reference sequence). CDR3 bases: TGTGCCAGCAGCTTCCAGGGATCAGATACGCAGTATTTT. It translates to CASSFQGSDTQYF.